The 8 T cell receptor beta chains below come from one sample, sequenced in a study of early T cells in non-severe SARS-CoV-2 infection. TCRdb re-analysed the 5' RACE reads in MiXCR, keeping a single row per CDR3 protein. The sample yields some 80,000 distinct CDR3 sequences, roughly 15% seen once. What was sequenced was whole blood. All receptors derive from an adult who was a healthcare worker with PCR-confirmed SARS-CoV-2 infection or an uninfected control (not recorded which).

The CDR3 nucleotides are TGTGCCAGCAGCCAAGAAGTAGGGACGGAGACCCAGTACTTC. Its protein product is CASSQEVGTETQYF. This chain connects TRBV4-2 to TRBJ2-5; perhaps D is TRBD1 or TRBD2 (5 bases each). CDR1 LGHNA and CDR2 YNFKEQ come from the germline V gene. This CDR3 spans 14 amino acids. The ends were cut back, 0 bases at V and 5 bases at J, with 10 bases in the middle.

The chain uses TRBV4-3 and TRBJ1-3, with D maybe TRBD1 (5 bases). Trimming took 2 bases from V and 4 from J, leaving 18 bases between them. Germline values: CDR1 LGHNA, CDR2 YSLEER. The CDR3 length is 17 residues. The CDR3 region has the DNA TGCGCCAGCAGCCAAAGCTTCGGAGGGGCGACGGGAAACACCATATATTTT. Translating it yields CASSQSFGGATGNTIYF.

At least ten counts were recorded for this clonotype. This chain uses TRBV6-1 with TRBJ2-1, with D possibly TRBD2 on 5 matching bases. The CDR3 has 18 amino acids. The germline V and J ends were trimmed by 2 bases and 2 bases, with 19 bases remaining between them. The germline CDR1 and CDR2 sequences are MNHNS and SASEGT. CDR3 in DNA: TGTGCCAGCAGTGAACGTTACGGGAACCCCTGGACCTACAATGAGCAGTTCTTC. As protein: CASSERYGNPWTYNEQFF.

The chain combines TRBV30 with TRBJ2-6, with a weak D call TRBD2 (5 bases). Trimming took 8 bases from V and 2 from J, leaving 10 bases between them. The germline V gene has CDR1 GTSNPN and CDR2 SVGIG (reference sequence). The CDR3 extends over 13 amino acids. The CDR3 is CASQEAGANVLTF. CDR3 coding DNA: TGTGCCAGCCAGGAGGCTGGGGCCAACGTCCTGACTTTC.

This clonotype was counted between two and nine times. The genes are TRBV7-3 and TRBJ2-7, with TRBD1 matching 9 bases. CDR1 is SGHTA, CDR2 FQGTGA, per germline. This CDR3 has 15 residues. Trimming removed 5 bases from V and 1 base from J; junction bases left unmatched: 6. The CDR3 DNA follows: TGTGCCAGCAGCGCGACAGGGGGAATGTCCTACGAGCAGTACTTC. This sequence encodes CASSATGGMSYEQYF.

This clonotype turned up a few times. This CDR3 is CASTLRDLRDAFF. In nucleotides, the CDR3 is TGTGCCAGCACCCTTAGGGACTTACGCGATGCTTTCTTT. The chain joins TRBV28 to TRBJ1-1, with D possibly matching TRBD1 (5 bases). Germline V CDR1 and CDR2: MDHEN, SYDVKM. V dropped 7 bases and J dropped 11 bases, with 20 bases sitting between them. The CDR3 loop spans 13 amino acids.

In this sample, this clonotype turned up a few times. J is TRBJ2-7 and V is TRBV7-3; 7 bases fit TRBD2. This CDR3 has 15 amino acids. Germline V gene data show CDR1 as SGHTA and CDR2 as FQGTGA. Trimming removed 5 bases from V and 2 bases from J; junction bases left unmatched: 9. CDR3 sequence (DNA): TGTGCCAGCAGCGAGGAAGCGGGACTTCCCTACGAGCAGTACTTC. It yields the protein CASSEEAGLPYEQYF.

The V call is TRBV24-1, the J call TRBJ1-5; D unclear. Trimming stripped 3 bases from V and 2 bases from J, with 7 bases between. The CDR3 has 14 residues. Germline V CDR1 and CDR2: KGHDR, SFDVKD. The CDR3 sequence: CATSDRHGNQPQHF. The CDR3 DNA is TGTGCCACCAGTGATAGACATGGCAATCAGCCCCAGCATTTT.